This entry is about one T cell receptor beta chain. Its antigen is currently unknown. These data originate in a study of vaccination and CD4 T cells after COVID-19. For the study at large: Post-vaccine sample collection happened at a median of 72 days after dose two, ranging 14 to 241. General study results and limits: The median number of SARS-CoV-2-reactive clonotypes increased from about 20 to 38, a change that did not reach significance.

As for treatment: approximately 9-day PBMC culture with coronavirus spike peptide pools or control peptides (ViraFEST assay). Both day 3 and day 7 involved replacing half of the medium with fresh IL-2 medium. Germline assignment: CDR1 MNHNS and CDR2 SASEGT. V lost 7 bases and J lost 2, with 15 bases in between. This CDR3 is 15 amino acids long. Once obtained from cultured CD4+ T cells, the DNA was sequenced using the Oncomine TCR Beta short-read assay. Genomic DNA extraction was carried out from cultured CD4+ T cells. Each CDR3 protein is one row after TCRdb ran MiXCR on the PCR reads. The sample holds about 19,000 distinct CDR3 sequences, 55% seen once.

The sequenced sample was CD4+ T cells from blood, cultured in vitro. The chain couples TRBV6-1 to TRBJ1-3; possibly TRBD1 for D (5 bases). The receptor was derived from a human donor who had recovered from COVID-19. The CDR3 spells CASTGHQGPGNTIYF. The CDR3 coding sequence is TGTGCCAGCACCGGGCATCAGGGCCCTGGAAACACCATATATTTT.